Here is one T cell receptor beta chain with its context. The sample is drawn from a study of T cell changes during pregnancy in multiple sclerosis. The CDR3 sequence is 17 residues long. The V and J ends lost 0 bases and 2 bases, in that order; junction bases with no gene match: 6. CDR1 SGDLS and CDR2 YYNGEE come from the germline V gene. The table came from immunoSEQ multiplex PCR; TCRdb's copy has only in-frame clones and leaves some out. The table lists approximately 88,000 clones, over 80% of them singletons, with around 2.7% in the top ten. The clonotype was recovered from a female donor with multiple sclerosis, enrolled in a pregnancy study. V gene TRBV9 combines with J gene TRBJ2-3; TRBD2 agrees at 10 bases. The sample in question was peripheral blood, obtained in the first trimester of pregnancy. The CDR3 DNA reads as TGTGCCAGCAGCGTAGGGAGAAGCGGGAGGGACACAGATACGCAGTATTTT. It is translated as CASSVGRSGRDTDTQYF.